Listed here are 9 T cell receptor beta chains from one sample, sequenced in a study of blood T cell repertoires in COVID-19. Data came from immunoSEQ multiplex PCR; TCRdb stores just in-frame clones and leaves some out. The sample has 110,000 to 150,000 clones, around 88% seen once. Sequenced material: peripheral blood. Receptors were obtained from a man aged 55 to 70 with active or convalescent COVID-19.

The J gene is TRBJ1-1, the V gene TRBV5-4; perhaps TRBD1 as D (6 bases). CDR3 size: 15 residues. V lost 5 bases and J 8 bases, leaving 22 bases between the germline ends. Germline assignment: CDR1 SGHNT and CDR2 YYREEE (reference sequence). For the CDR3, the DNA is TGTGCCAGCAGTTCTCAACAGGGAATGAGATCGGAAGCTTTCTTT. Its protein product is CASSSQQGMRSEAFF.

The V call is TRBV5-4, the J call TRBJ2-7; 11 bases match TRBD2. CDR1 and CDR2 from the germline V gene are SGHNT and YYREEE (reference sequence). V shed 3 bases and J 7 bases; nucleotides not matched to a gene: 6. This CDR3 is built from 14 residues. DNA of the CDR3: TGTGCCAGCAGCTCTAGCGGGAGGCCCTCTGAGCAGTACTTC. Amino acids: CASSSSGRPSEQYF.

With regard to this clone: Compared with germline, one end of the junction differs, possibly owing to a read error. CDR3 sequence: CASSSDTWAHF. The CDR3 DNA is TGTGCCAGCAGTTCGGACACTTGGGCCCACTTC. This chain joins TRBV6-2 or TRBV6-3 and TRBJ2-7; perhaps TRBD1 as D (5 bases). CDR3 length: 11 residues. Looked up from germline, CDR1 is MNHEY and CDR2 is SVGEGT.

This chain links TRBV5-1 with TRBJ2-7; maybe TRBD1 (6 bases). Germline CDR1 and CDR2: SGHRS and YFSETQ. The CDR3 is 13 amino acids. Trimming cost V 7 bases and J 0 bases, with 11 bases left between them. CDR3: CASSGEYSYEQYF. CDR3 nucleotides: TGCGCCAGCTCAGGGGAATACTCCTACGAGCAGTACTTC.

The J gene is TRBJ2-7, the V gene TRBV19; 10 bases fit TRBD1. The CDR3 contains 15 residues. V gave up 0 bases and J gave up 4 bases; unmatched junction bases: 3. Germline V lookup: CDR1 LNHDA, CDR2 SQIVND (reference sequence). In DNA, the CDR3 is TGTGCCAGTAGTATAGAGACAGGGGGCGGTTACGAGCAGTACTTC. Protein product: CASSIETGGGYEQYF.

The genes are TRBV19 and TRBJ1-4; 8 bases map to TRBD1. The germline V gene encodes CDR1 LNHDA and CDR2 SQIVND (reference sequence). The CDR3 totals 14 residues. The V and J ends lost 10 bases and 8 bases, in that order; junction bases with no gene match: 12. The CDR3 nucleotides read TGTGCCACCCTCGAGACAGGGGTTGGGGAAAAACTGTTTTTT. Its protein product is CATLETGVGEKLFF. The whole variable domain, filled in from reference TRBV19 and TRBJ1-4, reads DGGITQSPKYLFRKEGQNVTLSCEQNLNHDAMYWYRQDPGQGLRLIYYSQIVNDFQKGDIAEGYSVSREKKESFPLTVTSAQKNPTAFYLCATLETGVGEKLFFGSGTQLSVL.

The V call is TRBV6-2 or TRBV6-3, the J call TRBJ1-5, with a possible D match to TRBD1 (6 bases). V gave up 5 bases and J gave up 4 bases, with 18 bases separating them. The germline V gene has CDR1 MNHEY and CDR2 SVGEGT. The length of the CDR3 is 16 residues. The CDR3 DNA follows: TGTGCCAGCAGTAACCCCGAGGACAGAGCTAATCAGCCCCAGCATTTT. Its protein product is CASSNPEDRANQPQHF.

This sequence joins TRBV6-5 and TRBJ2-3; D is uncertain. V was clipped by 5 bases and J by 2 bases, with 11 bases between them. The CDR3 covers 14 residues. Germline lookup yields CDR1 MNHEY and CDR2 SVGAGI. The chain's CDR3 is CASSRLASTDTQYF. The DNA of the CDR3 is TGTGCCAGCAGTCGTTTAGCTTCCACAGATACGCAGTATTTT.

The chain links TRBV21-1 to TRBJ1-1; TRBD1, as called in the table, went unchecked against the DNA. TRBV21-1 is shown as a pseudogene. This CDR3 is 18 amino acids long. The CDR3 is CASRLFVTSTEPLLEAFF. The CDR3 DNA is TGTGCCAGCAGACTTTTTGTGACGAGTACAGAGCCCCTACTTGAAGCTTTCTTT.